The sequence of this T cell receptor beta chain was determined in a study of OX40 agonist ivuxolimab in advanced cancers. Study as a whole: Ivuxolimab doses were 0.01, 0.1, 0.3, 1.5, 3 or 10 mg/kg every 2 weeks. Findings and limits, study-wide: Some patients without response likewise showed low normalized clonal expansion. Dose levels from 0.1 to 3.0 mg/kg saw CD4+ and CD8+ blood T cells expand clonally by week 6.

Method: immunoSEQ multiplex PCR; TCRdb's copy keeps in-frame clones and lacks some. This table has about 73,000 clones, about nine tenths appearing once. For this clone: Its antigen is undetermined.

The junction had 5 bases not matched to a gene; V was cut back by 6 bases and J by 3 bases. The CDR3 is 14 amino acids. Germline assignment: CDR1 MNHEY and CDR2 SVGAGI. The origin of this receptor is an adult with an advanced solid tumor such as melanoma, head and neck, liver or kidney cancer. The V call is TRBV6-5, the J call TRBJ2-5, with 9 bases matching TRBD1. The sequencing used CD4+ or CD8+ T cells sorted from blood, collected in a trial of the OX40 agonist ivuxolimab. The CDR3 DNA sequence: TGTGCCAGCAGGAGGACAGGGGCAAAAGAGACCCAGTACTTC. Amino acid sequence: CASRRTGAKETQYF.